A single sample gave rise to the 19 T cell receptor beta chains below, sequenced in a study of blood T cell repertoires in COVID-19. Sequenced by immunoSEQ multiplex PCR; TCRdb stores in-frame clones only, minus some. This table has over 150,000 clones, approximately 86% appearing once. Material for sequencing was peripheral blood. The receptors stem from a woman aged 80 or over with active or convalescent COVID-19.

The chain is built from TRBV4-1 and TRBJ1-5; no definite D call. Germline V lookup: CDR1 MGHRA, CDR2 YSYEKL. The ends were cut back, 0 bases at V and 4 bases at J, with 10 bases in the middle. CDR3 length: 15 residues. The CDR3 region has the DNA TGCGCCAGCAGCCAAGATGGGAGAGGAAATCAGCCCCAGCATTTT. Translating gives CASSQDGRGNQPQHF.

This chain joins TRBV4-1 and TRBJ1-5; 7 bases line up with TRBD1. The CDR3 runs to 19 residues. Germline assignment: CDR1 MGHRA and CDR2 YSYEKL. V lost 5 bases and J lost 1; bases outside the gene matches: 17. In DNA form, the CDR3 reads TGCGCCAGCAGCTCCTCCGGGAGGGGGCTTGAGGTAAGCAATCAGCCCCAGCATTTT. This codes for CASSSSGRGLEVSNQPQHF.

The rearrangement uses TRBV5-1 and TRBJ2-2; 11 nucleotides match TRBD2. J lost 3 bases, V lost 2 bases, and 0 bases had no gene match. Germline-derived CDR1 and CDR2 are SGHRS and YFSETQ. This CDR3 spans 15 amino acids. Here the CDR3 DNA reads TGCGCCAGCAGCTTTAGCGGGAGGGACACCGGGGAGCTGTTTTTT. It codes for CASSFSGRDTGELFF.

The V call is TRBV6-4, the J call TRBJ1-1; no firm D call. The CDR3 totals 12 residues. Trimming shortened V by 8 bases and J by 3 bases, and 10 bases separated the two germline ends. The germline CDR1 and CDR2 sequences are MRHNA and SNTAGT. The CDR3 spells CASRRGYTEAFF. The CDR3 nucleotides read TGTGCCAGCCGGAGAGGCTACACTGAAGCTTTCTTT.

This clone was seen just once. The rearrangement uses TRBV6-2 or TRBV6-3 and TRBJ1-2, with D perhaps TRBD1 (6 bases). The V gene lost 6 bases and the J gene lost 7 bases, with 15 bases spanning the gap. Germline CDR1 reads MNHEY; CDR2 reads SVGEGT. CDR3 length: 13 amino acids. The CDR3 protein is CASSLTGPSGYTF. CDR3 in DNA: TGTGCCAGCAGCTTGACAGGTCCGAGTGGCTACACCTTC.

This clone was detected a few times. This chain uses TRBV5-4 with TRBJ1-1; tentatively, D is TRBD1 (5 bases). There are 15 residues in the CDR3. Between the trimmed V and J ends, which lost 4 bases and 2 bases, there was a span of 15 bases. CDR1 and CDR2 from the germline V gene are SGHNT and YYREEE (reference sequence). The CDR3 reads CASSAPGGINTEAFF. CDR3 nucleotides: TGTGCCAGCAGCGCCCCCGGGGGGATAAACACTGAAGCTTTCTTT.

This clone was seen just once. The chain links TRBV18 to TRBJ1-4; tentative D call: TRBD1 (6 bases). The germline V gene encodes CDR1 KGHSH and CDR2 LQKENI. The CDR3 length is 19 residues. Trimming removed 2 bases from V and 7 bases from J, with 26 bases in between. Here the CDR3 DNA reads TGTGCCAGCTCACCAGGGTCCGGCAGGGGCTCGAGCACGGGTGAAAAACTGTTTTTT. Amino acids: CASSPGSGRGSSTGEKLFF.

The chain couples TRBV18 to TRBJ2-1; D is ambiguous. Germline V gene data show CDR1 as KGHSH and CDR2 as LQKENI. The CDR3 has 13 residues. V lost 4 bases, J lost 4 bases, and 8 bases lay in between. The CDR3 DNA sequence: TGTGCCAGCTCACACGGAGAATACAATGAGCAGTTCTTC. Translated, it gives CASSHGEYNEQFF.

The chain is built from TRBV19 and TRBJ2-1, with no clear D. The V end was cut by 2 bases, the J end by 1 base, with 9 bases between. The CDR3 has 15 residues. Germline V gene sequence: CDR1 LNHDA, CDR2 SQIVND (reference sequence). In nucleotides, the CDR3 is TGTGCCAGTAGTATATTGAGCCCGTCCTACAATGAGCAGTTCTTC. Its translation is CASSILSPSYNEQFF.

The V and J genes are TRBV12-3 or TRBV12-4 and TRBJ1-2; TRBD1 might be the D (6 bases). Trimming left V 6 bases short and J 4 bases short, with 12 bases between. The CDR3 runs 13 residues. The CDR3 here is CASSPDRAYGYTF. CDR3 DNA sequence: TGTGCCAGCAGCCCGGACAGAGCCTATGGCTACACCTTC.

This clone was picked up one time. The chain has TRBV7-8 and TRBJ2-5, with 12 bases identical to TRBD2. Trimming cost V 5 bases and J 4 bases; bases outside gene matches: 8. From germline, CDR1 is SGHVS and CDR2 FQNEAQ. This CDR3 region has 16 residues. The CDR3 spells CASSHRLAGDAETQYF. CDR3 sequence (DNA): TGTGCCAGCAGCCACCGACTAGCGGGAGATGCAGAGACCCAGTACTTC. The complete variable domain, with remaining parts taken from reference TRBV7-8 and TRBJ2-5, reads GAGVSQSPRYKVAKRGQDVALRCDPISGHVSLFWYQQALGQGPEFLTYFQNEAQLDKSGLPSDRFFAERPEGSVSTLKIQRTQQEDSAVYLCASSHRLAGDAETQYFGPGTRLLVL.

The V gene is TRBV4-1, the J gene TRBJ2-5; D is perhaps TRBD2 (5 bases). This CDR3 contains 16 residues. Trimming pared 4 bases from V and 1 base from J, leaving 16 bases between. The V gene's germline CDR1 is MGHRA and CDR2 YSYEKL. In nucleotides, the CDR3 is TGCGCCAGCAGCCTAGCGAACGTGGGTCCCCAAGAGACCCAGTACTTC. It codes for CASSLANVGPQETQYF.

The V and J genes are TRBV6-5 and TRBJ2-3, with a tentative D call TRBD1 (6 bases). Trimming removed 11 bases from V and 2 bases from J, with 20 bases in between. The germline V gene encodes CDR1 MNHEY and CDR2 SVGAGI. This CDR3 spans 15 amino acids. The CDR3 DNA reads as TGTGCCCGAGGAATAACCAGGGGCTACACAGATACGCAGTATTTT. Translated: CARGITRGYTDTQYF.

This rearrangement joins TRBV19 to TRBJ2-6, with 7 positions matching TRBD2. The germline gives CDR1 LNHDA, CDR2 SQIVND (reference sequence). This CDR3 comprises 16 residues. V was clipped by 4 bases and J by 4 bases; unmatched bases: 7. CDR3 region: CASSKQLASGANVLTF. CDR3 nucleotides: TGTGCCAGTAGTAAGCAACTAGCGTCAGGGGCCAACGTCCTGACTTTC.

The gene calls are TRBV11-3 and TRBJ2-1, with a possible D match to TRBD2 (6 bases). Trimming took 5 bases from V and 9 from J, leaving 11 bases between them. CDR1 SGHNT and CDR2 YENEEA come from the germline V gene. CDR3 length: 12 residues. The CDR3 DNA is TGTGCCAGCAGCCGGAGGGGAGCTGAGCAGTTCTTC. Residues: CASSRRGAEQFF. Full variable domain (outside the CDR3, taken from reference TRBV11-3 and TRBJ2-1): EAGVVQSPRYKIIEKKQPVAFWCNPISGHNTLYWYLQNLGQGPELLIRYENEEAVDDSQLPKDRFSAERLKGVDSTLKIQPAELGDSAVYLCASSRRGAEQFFGPGTRLTVL.

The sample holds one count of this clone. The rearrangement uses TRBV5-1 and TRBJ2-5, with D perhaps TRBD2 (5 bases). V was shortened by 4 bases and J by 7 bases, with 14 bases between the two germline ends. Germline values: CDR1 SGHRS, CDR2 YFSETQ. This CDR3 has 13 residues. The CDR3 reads CASSNRTAGTQYF. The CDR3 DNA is TGCGCCAGCAGCAACCGGACTGCCGGGACCCAGTACTTC.

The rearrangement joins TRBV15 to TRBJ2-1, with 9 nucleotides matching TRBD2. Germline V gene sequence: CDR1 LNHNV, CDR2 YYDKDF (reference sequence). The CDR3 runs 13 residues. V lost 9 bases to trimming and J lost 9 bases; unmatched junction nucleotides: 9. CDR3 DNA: TGTGCCACAGGCGGGAGGGCTCAATTTGAGCAGTTCTTC. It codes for CATGGRAQFEQFF.

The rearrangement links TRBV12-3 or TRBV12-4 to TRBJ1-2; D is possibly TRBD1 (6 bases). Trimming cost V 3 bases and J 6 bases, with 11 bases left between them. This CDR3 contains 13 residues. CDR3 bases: TGTGCCAGCAGTTTGGGGGCCGGGGATGGCTACACCTTC. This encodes CASSLGAGDGYTF.

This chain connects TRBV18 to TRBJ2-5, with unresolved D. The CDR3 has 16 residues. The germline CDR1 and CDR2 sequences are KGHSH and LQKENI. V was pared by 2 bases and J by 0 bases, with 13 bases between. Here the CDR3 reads CASSPVANMYQETQYF. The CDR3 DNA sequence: TGTGCCAGCTCACCAGTCGCCAACATGTACCAAGAGACCCAGTACTTC.